This entry lists 17 T cell receptor beta chains sequenced from one sample in a study of T cell clonality in common variable immunodeficiency. Study outcomes and limitations: In common variable immunodeficiency, TCR beta chains reportedly carried fewer deletions and N-nucleotide insertions.

What these receptors recognize is not known. Sequenced by immunoSEQ multiplex PCR; TCRdb stores in-frame clones only, minus some. Recorded here are approximately 26,000 clones, none singletons. Specimen: peripheral blood mononuclear cells. These receptors came from a human donor with common variable immunodeficiency.

In regard to this clone: The CDR3 end is not reached by the read, which stops 3 residues before it; the germline J gene fills it in. The chain links TRBV19 to TRBJ2-4, with TRBD2 matching 8 bases. The CDR3 spans 15 residues. The germline CDR1 and CDR2 sequences are LNHDA and SQIVND (reference sequence). V shed 1 base, J shed 7 bases, and the junction held 6 bases outside the gene matches. The CDR3 sequence is CASSIVRGAWNIQYF. The CDR3 DNA, read in part, is TGTGCCAGTAGTATAGTGCGGGGGGCCTGGAACATT. Based on the CDR3 plus reference TRBV19 and TRBJ2-4, the full variable domain is DGGITQSPKYLFRKEGQNVTLSCEQNLNHDAMYWYRQDPGQGLRLIYYSQIVNDFQKGDIAEGYSVSREKKESFPLTVTSAQKNPTAFYLCASSIVRGAWNIQYFGAGTRLSVL.

There are a few counts of this clone. The CDR3 end falls 3 residues outside the read, so it is completed with the germline J gene. V gene TRBV5-6 combines with J gene TRBJ2-7; 7 positions agree with TRBD1. In germline, CDR1 is SGHDT, CDR2 YYEEEE. V was clipped by 5 bases and J by 2 bases; unmatched bases: 7. CDR3 length: 14 amino acids. Partial CDR3 DNA: TGTGCCAGCAGGGTTGCAGGGGGTACCTACGAG. It encodes CASRVAGGTYE. The entire CDR3 sequence reads CASRVAGGTYEQYF.

In its sample, this clone was seen a few times. The sequenced fragment ends 3 residues before the CDR3 boundary, so the rest is inferred from the germline J gene. The genes are TRBV5-6 and TRBJ2-7; TRBD2 might be the D (6 bases). This CDR3 has 15 amino acids. CDR1 SGHDT and CDR2 YYEEEE come from the germline V gene. V lost 4 bases, J lost 1 base, and 15 bases lay in between. The CDR3 loop reads CASSIGRGTSYEQYF. The sequenced CDR3 bases are TGTGCCAGCAGCATCGGACGGGGGACTTCCTACGAG.

Note on this clone: The DNA ends 3 residues before the CDR3 does, and the rest of the CDR3 is filled in from the germline J gene. The genes are TRBV20-1 and TRBJ2-7; 10 bases align to TRBD1. V was clipped by 1 base and J by 3 bases; unmatched bases: 0. The CDR3 runs 13 residues. Germline V gene sequence: CDR1 DFQATT, CDR2 SNEGSKA (reference sequence). CDR3 sequence: CSARGTGGYEQYF. The DNA read from the CDR3 is TGCAGTGCTAGAGGGACAGGGGGCTACGAG.

This clone was found many times. The covered CDR3 bases are TGCGCCAGCAGCTTAAGTGGGGGGGCTTACAATGAG. It yields the protein CASSLSGGAYNE. The CDR3 in its entirety is CASSLSGGAYNEQFF. The chain carries TRBV5-1 and TRBJ2-1, with a tentative D call TRBD2 (7 bases). Coverage ceases 3 residues before the CDR3 finishes, and the germline J gene fills in the end. The CDR3 contains 15 residues. The germline gives CDR1 SGHRS, CDR2 YFSETQ. V was clipped by 2 bases and J by 4 bases, with 13 bases between them.

The table lists this clone with a few counts. The CDR3 reads CASSFQRVETQYF. CDR3 bases read: TGTGCCAGCAGCTTCCAGCGGGTGGAGACC. This sequence joins TRBV7-2 and TRBJ2-5, with TRBD2 as a possible D gene (6 bases). The read halts 3 residues ahead of the CDR3 end, with the missing end drawn from the germline J gene. The CDR3 has 13 amino acids. Trimming pared 3 bases from V and 5 bases from J, leaving 10 bases between. Germline V gene data show CDR1 as SGHTA and CDR2 as FQGNSA.

This clone was detected many times. The read terminates 3 residues ahead of where the CDR3 ends, so the germline J gene completes it. The chain has TRBV14 and TRBJ2-1; TRBD1 is a possible D gene (6 bases). Germline V gene sequence: CDR1 SGHDN, CDR2 FVKESK. The V gene lost 3 bases and the J gene lost 2 bases, with 11 bases spanning the gap. The CDR3 sequence is 15 residues long. CDR3 bases read: TGTGCCAGCAGCCACAGGGGATTAACCTACAATGAG. It specifies CASSHRGLTYNE. The complete CDR3 reads CASSHRGLTYNEQFF.

About this clone: The read terminates 3 residues ahead of where the CDR3 ends, so the germline J gene completes it. J is TRBJ2-1 and V is TRBV30; the match to TRBD2 covers 7 bases. The CDR3 sequence is 12 residues long. CDR1 GTSNPN and CDR2 SVGIG come from the germline V gene (reference sequence). Unmatched junction bases numbered 7, after V lost 5 bases and J lost 9 bases. CDR3 bases read: TGTGCCTGGGCGGGGGTTAGTGGTGAG. Protein sequence: CAWAGVSGE. Given in full, the CDR3 is CAWAGVSGEQFF.

This clone came up a few times. The read gets to within 3 residues of the CDR3 end, and the germline J gene fills in the rest. This chain connects TRBV10-2 to TRBJ1-2, with a tentative D call TRBD1 (5 bases). V was pared by 11 bases and J by 5 bases, with 9 bases between. The CDR3 sequence is 10 residues long. The germline CDR1 and CDR2 sequences are WSHSY and SAAADI. Partial CDR3 DNA: TGCGCCTCGGGGGTGTATGGC. Its protein is CASGVYG. The complete CDR3 sequence is CASGVYGYTF.

Concerning this clone: The sequenced fragment ends 3 residues before the CDR3 boundary, so the rest is inferred from the germline J gene. The chain has TRBV7-2 and TRBJ1-4; the D gene is possibly TRBD1 (6 bases). The CDR3 consists of 14 residues. Trimming took off 5 bases at V and 8 bases at J, with 15 bases between the two ends. Germline values: CDR1 SGHTA, CDR2 FQGNSA. CDR3 sequence reads: CASSRMGRGEKLFF. The CDR3 bases that were read are TGTGCCAGCAGCCGGATGGGCAGGGGCGAAAAA.

With respect to this clone: Read coverage stops 3 residues before the CDR3 terminus; the germline J gene supplies the remainder. The J gene is TRBJ1-1, the V gene TRBV7-9; 9 bases are a match to TRBD1. Germline values: CDR1 SEHNR, CDR2 FQNEAQ (reference sequence). The V gene end was trimmed by 2 bases and the J gene end by 2 bases; junction bases not matched to a gene: 3. CDR3 length: 15 residues. This CDR3 reads CASSLSTGGNTEAFF. The covered CDR3 bases are TGTGCCAGCAGCTTATCGACAGGGGGAAACACTGAA.

Ten or more counts support this clone. Sequencing ends 3 residues short of the CDR3 end; the germline J gene provides the rest. The V gene is TRBV4-2, the J gene TRBJ2-7, with 8 bases aligning to TRBD2. There are 17 residues in the CDR3. Germline values: CDR1 LGHNA, CDR2 YNFKEQ. V was clipped by 0 bases and J by 6 bases; unmatched bases: 13. The CDR3: CASSQDWSGGIRSEQYF. The sequenced part of the CDR3 DNA is TGTGCCAGCAGCCAAGATTGGTCGGGGGGGATCAGATCCGAG.

With respect to this clone: The read gets to within 3 residues of the CDR3 end, and the germline J gene fills in the rest. V usage is TRBV7-9 and J usage is TRBJ1-6; 7 bases align to TRBD1. This CDR3 spans 14 amino acids. Germline loops: CDR1 SEHNR, CDR2 FQNEAQ (reference sequence). Trimming cost V 5 bases and J 4 bases; bases outside gene matches: 2. CDR3 sequence: CASSRGQYNSPLHF. The covered CDR3 bases are TGTGCCAGCAGCCGGGGACAGTATAATTCACCC.

With regard to this clone: The read comes to an end 3 residues before the CDR3 does, leaving the germline J gene to fill in the end. This chain uses TRBV23-1 with TRBJ2-7; 8 bases are shared with TRBD1. TRBV23-1 is treated as an ORF (open reading frame) with a function not yet certain. There are 16 residues in the CDR3. V shed 2 bases, J shed 4 bases, and the junction held 10 bases outside the gene matches. The part of the CDR3 DNA that was read is TGCGCCAGCAGTCAAAATACCGGGACAGGCACTTACGAG. Translated, it gives CASSQNTGTGTYE. The whole CDR3 protein is CASSQNTGTGTYEQYF.

This clone came up many times. The CDR3 end lies 3 residues beyond the end of the read and is filled in from the germline J gene. The chain uses TRBV29-1 and TRBJ2-5; D remains unclear. The CDR3 has 11 amino acids. The germline V and J ends were trimmed by 4 bases and 5 bases, with 8 bases remaining between them. Germline V CDR1 and CDR2: SQVTM, ANQGSEA. The CDR3 sequence: CSVGERETQYF. CDR3 DNA, as far as it was read: TGCAGCGTTGGTGAGAGGGAGACC.

This clone showed up many times. From the germline J gene comes the end of the CDR3, since the read stops 3 residues before it. This rearrangement joins TRBV2 to TRBJ2-5; D is undetermined. Germline lookup yields CDR1 SNHLY and CDR2 FYNNEI. This CDR3 region has 15 residues. With 8 bases removed from V and 3 bases from J, the gap between germline ends came to 19 bases. CDR3 protein: CASSRSPLSKETQYF. CDR3 bases read: TGTGCCAGCTCTCGAAGTCCACTTTCTAAAGAGACC.

This clone was picked up a small number of times. The CDR3 is cut off 3 residues early in the read; its end comes from the germline J gene. The rearrangement uses TRBV30 and TRBJ2-6, with a tentative D call TRBD1 (5 bases). Deletions cut 0 bases from V and 1 base from J, with 16 bases between. There are 18 residues in the CDR3. CDR1 and CDR2 (germline): GTSNPN, SVGIG (reference sequence). CDR3 region: CAWSVQLGRASGANVLTF. The CDR3 DNA, read in part, is TGTGCCTGGAGTGTACAATTGGGCAGGGCGTCTGGGGCCAACGTC.